Each of the 20 T cell receptor beta chains below was sequenced from the same sample in a study of T cells in Graves' hyperthyroidism and ophthalmopathy (dated by TCRdb to between 2018 and 2020). Receptor libraries were prepared by multiplex PCR. The instrument given in TCRdb is Illumina HiSeq 2000. The TCR beta CDR3 regions were amplified from the RNA transcripts. The TCR CDR3 was subjected to a first round of RT-PCR using the HTBI primer set and the Qiagen OneStep RT-PCR kit. The public reads were run again by TCRdb, first through fastp at Q25 and then through MiXCR, and only productive beta chains were kept. Every distinct CDR3 protein forms one entry, paired with its most common genes and DNA. Across this sample there are roughly 380,000 distinct CDR3 sequences, with roughly 13% seen only once. The ten largest clones take up 5% to 6% of the sample. Sequencing was carried out using blood. Source of these receptors: a woman under 30 with Graves' hyperthyroidism.

At least ten counts were recorded for this clonotype. This rearrangement joins TRBV7-6 to TRBJ2-3, with D unresolved. This CDR3 is 13 amino acids long. Trimming took off 5 bases at V and 1 base at J, with 7 bases between the two ends. Germline V lookup: CDR1 SGHVS, CDR2 FNYEAQ. The CDR3 bases are TGTGCCAGCAGCAAAGGCCGCACAGATACGCAGTATTTT. Its translation: CASSKGRTDTQYF.

This clonotype has a count of ten or more. This sequence joins TRBV10-3 and TRBJ2-3; D gene ambiguous. The V end lost 6 bases, the J end lost 4 bases, and 11 bases lay between the germline ends. CDR1 and CDR2 from the germline V gene are ENHRY and SYGVKD. The CDR3 sequence is 13 residues long. The DNA of the CDR3 is TGTGCCATCAGGTTACGGTCCTCAGATACGCAGTATTTT. Its translation: CAIRLRSSDTQYF.

This chain joins TRBV6-6 and TRBJ2-3; D remains ambiguous. The V and J ends lost 1 base and 0 bases respectively, with 8 bases between them. Looked up from germline, CDR1 is MNHNY and CDR2 is SVGAGI (reference sequence). The CDR3 is made up of 15 amino acids. The chain's CDR3 is CASSYYPGSTDTQYF. CDR3 nucleotide sequence: TGTGCCAGCAGTTACTACCCCGGGAGCACAGATACGCAGTATTTT.

With respect to this clonotype: This clone may be a read error of a much larger clone one base away. CDR3 loop: CAISGVQVDEQHF. CDR3 sequence (DNA): TGTGCCATCAGTGGGGTACAGGTGGACGAGCAGCACTTC. The genes are TRBV10-3 and TRBJ2-7; D is possibly TRBD1 (5 bases). Per the germline V gene, CDR1 is ENHRY and CDR2 is SYGVKD. The CDR3 extends over 13 amino acids.

V usage is TRBV13 and J usage is TRBJ1-4; D perhaps matches TRBD1 (6 bases). CDR3 size: 17 residues. V dropped 3 bases and J dropped 8 bases, with 22 bases sitting between them. In germline, CDR1 is PRHDT, CDR2 FYEKMQ (reference sequence). CDR3: CASSFSQQGELREKLFF. CDR3 bases: TGTGCCAGCAGCTTTTCCCAACAGGGCGAGTTAAGAGAAAAACTGTTTTTT.

The CDR3 DNA is TGCGCCACCGCCCCCAAACCGGGACAGGGGGCGGCTGGCTACACCTTC. Translated, it gives CATAPKPGQGAAGYTF. The V call is TRBV5-1, the J call TRBJ1-2; 12 bases are a match to TRBD1. Trimming took 9 bases from V and 7 from J; bases not matched to a gene: 16. Germline-derived CDR1 and CDR2 are SGHRS and YFSETQ. The CDR3 is 16 residues long.

This clonotype was detected ten times or more. V gene TRBV2 combines with J gene TRBJ2-3; 10 positions agree with TRBD2. V gave up 0 bases and J gave up 6 bases; unmatched junction bases: 9. This CDR3 has 17 residues. CDR1 and CDR2 from the germline V gene are SNHLY and FYNNEI. CDR3 in DNA: TGTGCCAGCAGTGAAGCGCTACAACTAGCGGGGCGGGATACGCAGTATTTT. Its protein is CASSEALQLAGRDTQYF.

V and J are TRBV7-2 and TRBJ1-1, with 7 nucleotides matching TRBD1. Per germline, CDR1 SGHTA and CDR2 FQGNSA. This CDR3 spans 18 amino acids. The V gene end was trimmed by 6 bases and the J gene end by 3 bases; junction bases not matched to a gene: 19. The CDR3 region is CASRTWVGRQGAHTEAFF. CDR3 coding DNA: TGTGCCAGCAGAACATGGGTCGGCCGACAGGGCGCACACACTGAAGCTTTCTTT. Supplemented by reference TRBV7-2 and TRBJ1-1, the full variable domain reads GAGVSQSPSNKVTEKGKDVELRCDPISGHTALYWYRQSLGQGLEFLIYFQGNSAPDKSGLPSDRFSAERTGGSVSTLTIQRTQQEDSAVYLCASRTWVGRQGAHTEAFFGQGTRLTVV.

This clonotype appeared many times. The chain combines TRBV2 with TRBJ1-1; TRBD1 is a possible D gene (6 bases). CDR1 and CDR2 (germline): SNHLY, FYNNEI. This CDR3 spans 13 amino acids. V was cut by 8 bases and J by 1 base, with 11 bases left in between. The CDR3 sequence: CASGRTANTEAFF. The CDR3 region has the DNA TGTGCCAGCGGGCGGACAGCGAACACTGAAGCTTTCTTT. Full variable domain (remainder filled in from reference TRBV2 and TRBJ1-1): EPEVTQTPSHQVTQMGQEVILRCVPISNHLYFYWYRQILGQKVEFLVSFYNNEISEKSEIFDDQFSVERPDGSNFTLKIRSTKLEDSAMYFCASGRTANTEAFFGQGTRLTVV.

This clonotype was picked up many times. V usage is TRBV30 and J usage is TRBJ1-2, with 8 positions matching TRBD1. Germline trimming cut 7 bases from V and 6 bases from J; bases unmatched to any gene: 10. Germline CDR1 reads GTSNPN; CDR2 reads SVGIG (reference sequence). CDR3 size: 13 residues. This CDR3 reads CALQPRGQDGYTF. CDR3 in DNA: TGTGCCTTACAACCCAGGGGGCAGGATGGCTACACCTTC.

This clonotype was picked up many times. The genes are TRBV12-3 or TRBV12-4 and TRBJ2-1, with no clear D. Trimming removed 4 bases from V and 0 bases from J, with 10 bases in between. The CDR3 consists of 15 residues. The CDR3 DNA follows: TGTGCCAGCAGTTACACCCTTCTCTCCTACAATGAGCAGTTCTTC. Translating gives CASSYTLLSYNEQFF.

V usage is TRBV28 and J usage is TRBJ2-1, with 12 bases matching TRBD2. J gave up 3 bases and V 6 bases, and 6 bases lay outside the gene matches. In germline, CDR1 is MDHEN, CDR2 SYDVKM. CDR3 length: 16 amino acids. The CDR3, as DNA: TGTGCCAGCAGAGCCCTAGCGGGAGGGTTCTACAATGAGCAGTTCTTC. Protein product: CASRALAGGFYNEQFF.

The table lists this clonotype with many counts. The J gene is TRBJ1-2, the V gene TRBV5-1; D unclear. Trimming removed 0 bases at V and 6 bases at J, with 9 bases between. CDR1 SGHRS and CDR2 YFSETQ come from the germline V gene. The CDR3 has 13 residues. CDR3: CASSLELGDGYTF. The CDR3 DNA is TGCGCCAGCAGCTTGGAACTCGGAGATGGCTACACCTTC.

This clonotype was recorded many times. The CDR3 DNA sequence: TGTGCCAGCAGCGTAAGCGGAACAGGACTGGCGGGGGATAATGAGCAGTTCTTC. It is translated as CASSVSGTGLAGDNEQFF. This chain links TRBV9 with TRBJ2-1; 7 bases fit TRBD2. Germline CDR1 SGDLS, CDR2 YYNGEE. This CDR3 is built from 18 residues. V shed 1 base and J 7 bases; nucleotides not matched to a gene: 17.

This clonotype came up many times. This chain uses TRBV28 with TRBJ1-5, with a tentative D call TRBD1 (5 bases). The CDR3 is 15 residues long. Per germline, CDR1 MDHEN and CDR2 SYDVKM. The V end was cut by 4 bases, the J end by 4 bases, with 14 bases between. The CDR3 coding sequence is TGTGCCAGCAGTTCCCGACAGATCCTTAATCAGCCCCAGCATTTT. Translating gives CASSSRQILNQPQHF.

This clonotype turned up a few times. V and J are TRBV6-1 and TRBJ1-5; D might be TRBD1 (5 bases). CDR1 is MNHNS and CDR2 is SASEGT in the germline V gene. The V gene lost 2 bases and the J gene lost 3 bases, with 11 bases spanning the gap. The CDR3 is made up of 15 amino acids. The CDR3 nucleotides read TGTGCCAGCAGTGAAAGTCGGGGGGTCAATCAGCCCCAGCATTTT. Amino acids: CASSESRGVNQPQHF.

In its sample, this clonotype was seen many times. The chain employs TRBV3-1 and TRBJ1-6; D is unclear. Germline loops: CDR1 LGHDT, CDR2 YNNKEL (reference sequence). The ends were cut back, 0 bases at V and 6 bases at J, with 12 bases in the middle. The CDR3 extends over 16 amino acids. CDR3 DNA: TGTGCCAGCAGCCAAGATGGCGGAGAACGTAATTCACCCCTCCACTTT. Translation gives CASSQDGGERNSPLHF. The complete variable domain, with remaining parts taken from reference TRBV3-1 and TRBJ1-6, reads DTAVSQTPKYLVTQMGNDKSIKCEQNLGHDTMYWYKQDSKKFLKIMFSYNNKELIINETVPNRFSPKSPDKAHLNLHINSLELGDSAVYFCASSQDGGERNSPLHFGNGTRLTVT.

The chain employs TRBV12-3 or TRBV12-4 and TRBJ2-1, with D maybe TRBD2 (6 bases). The V and J ends lost 2 bases and 2 bases respectively, with 10 bases between them. The CDR3 spans 15 residues. The CDR3 DNA sequence: TGTGCCAGCAGTTTACTAGCGAACACCTACAATGAGCAGTTCTTC. Translating it yields CASSLLANTYNEQFF.

This clonotype occurred many times. The gene calls are TRBV2 and TRBJ2-1, with D perhaps TRBD1 (5 bases). V was cut by 2 bases and J by 6 bases, with 8 bases left in between. The CDR3 consists of 13 residues. Germline V gene data show CDR1 as SNHLY and CDR2 as FYNNEI. The CDR3 nucleotides are TGTGCCAGCAGTGAACAGGGTTTCAATGAGCAGTTCTTC. Residues: CASSEQGFNEQFF.

This clonotype was seen ten or more times. This chain joins TRBV2 and TRBJ1-5; D might be TRBD1 (5 bases). There are 14 residues in the CDR3. V was pared by 5 bases and J by 6 bases, with 14 bases between. CDR1 is SNHLY and CDR2 is FYNNEI in the germline V gene. CDR3 coding DNA: TGTGCCAGCAGTCGACAGACGACGGGTCAGCCCCAGCATTTT. This codes for CASSRQTTGQPQHF.